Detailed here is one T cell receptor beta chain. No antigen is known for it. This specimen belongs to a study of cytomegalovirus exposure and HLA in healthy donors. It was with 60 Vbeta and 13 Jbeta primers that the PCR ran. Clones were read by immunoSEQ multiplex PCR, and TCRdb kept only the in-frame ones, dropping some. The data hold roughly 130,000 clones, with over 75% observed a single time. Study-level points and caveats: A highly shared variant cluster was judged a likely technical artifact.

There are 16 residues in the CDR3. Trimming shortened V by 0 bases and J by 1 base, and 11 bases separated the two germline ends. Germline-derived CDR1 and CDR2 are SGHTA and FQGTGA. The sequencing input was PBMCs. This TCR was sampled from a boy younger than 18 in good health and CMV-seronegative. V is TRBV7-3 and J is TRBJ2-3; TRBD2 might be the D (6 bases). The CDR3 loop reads CASSLTGPGGTDTQYF. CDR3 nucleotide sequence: TGTGCCAGCAGCTTAACGGGGCCGGGAGGCACAGATACGCAGTATTTT.